A selection of T cell receptor beta chains follows, all from one sample in a study of metastatic and nonmetastatic thyroid tumors. TCRdb re-called the PCR reads through MiXCR. The repertoire holds 80,000 to 85,000 clones, 12% seen once, with more than 7% in the top ten. Sequencing used tumor tissue. The source of these receptors is a female donor with papillary thyroid cancer or a benign thyroid nodule (not recorded which). Some clones in this sample may be carry-over from other donors' samples. Both conserved end residues are trimmed from each CDR3. The order of the fields is CDR3 length, J gene, clone size, V gene, CDR3 protein. Some rows mark clone size as missing; the rest say once, few, many or name a class of expanded clone.

len: 10
j_gene: TRBJ1-1
abundance: many
v_gene: TRBV27
CDR3aa: ASKGQNTEAF

len: 11
j_gene: TRBJ2-3
abundance: -
v_gene: TRBV20-1
CDR3aa: RSHGRKTDTQY

len: 14
j_gene: TRBJ2-1
abundance: many
v_gene: TRBV20-1
CDR3aa: SANLFGTTSYNEQF

len: 11
j_gene: TRBJ2-7
abundance: few
v_gene: TRBV6-1
CDR3aa: ATGTGDKNEQY

len: 11
j_gene: TRBJ1-6
abundance: many
v_gene: TRBV3-1
CDR3aa: ASSRGGDSPLH

len: 15
j_gene: TRBJ2-7
abundance: many
v_gene: TRBV6-2/TRBV6-3
CDR3aa: ASTPGLAGVYSYEQY

len: 11
j_gene: TRBJ2-3
abundance: many
v_gene: TRBV12-3/TRBV12-4
CDR3aa: ASISWGTDTQY

len: 10
j_gene: TRBJ2-1
abundance: many
v_gene: TRBV14
CDR3aa: ASSHPPHEQF

len: 12
j_gene: TRBJ1-1
abundance: many
v_gene: TRBV5-5
CDR3aa: ASSSSTQGGSAF

len: 12
j_gene: TRBJ2-7
abundance: -
v_gene: TRBV28
CDR3aa: ASSFPQKGNDQY

len: 12
j_gene: TRBJ2-3
abundance: -
v_gene: TRBV4-2
CDR3aa: ASSQTKEGIGRY

len: 14
j_gene: TRBJ2-5
abundance: many
v_gene: TRBV3-1
CDR3aa: ASSDWAGGVQETQY

len: 12
j_gene: TRBJ1-3
abundance: few
v_gene: TRBV2
CDR3aa: ASAEGRSGNTIY

len: 15
j_gene: TRBJ2-1
abundance: many
v_gene: TRBV4-1
CDR3aa: ASSQVFASGVYNEQF

len: 13
j_gene: TRBJ1-3
abundance: many
v_gene: TRBV4-1
CDR3aa: ASSQAPGYINTIY

len: 11
j_gene: TRBJ2-7
abundance: many
v_gene: TRBV24-1
CDR3aa: ATSAESNYEQY

len: 14
j_gene: TRBJ1-5
abundance: many
v_gene: TRBV2
CDR3aa: ASSELGRSRGEPQH

len: 14
j_gene: TRBJ2-1
abundance: few
v_gene: TRBV24-1
CDR3aa: ATSVNEGRSYNEQF

len: 11
j_gene: TRBJ1-1
abundance: -
v_gene: TRBV29-1
CDR3aa: SVRSGAVTEAF

len: 12
j_gene: TRBJ1-5
abundance: many
v_gene: TRBV9
CDR3aa: ASSTGLDYQPQH